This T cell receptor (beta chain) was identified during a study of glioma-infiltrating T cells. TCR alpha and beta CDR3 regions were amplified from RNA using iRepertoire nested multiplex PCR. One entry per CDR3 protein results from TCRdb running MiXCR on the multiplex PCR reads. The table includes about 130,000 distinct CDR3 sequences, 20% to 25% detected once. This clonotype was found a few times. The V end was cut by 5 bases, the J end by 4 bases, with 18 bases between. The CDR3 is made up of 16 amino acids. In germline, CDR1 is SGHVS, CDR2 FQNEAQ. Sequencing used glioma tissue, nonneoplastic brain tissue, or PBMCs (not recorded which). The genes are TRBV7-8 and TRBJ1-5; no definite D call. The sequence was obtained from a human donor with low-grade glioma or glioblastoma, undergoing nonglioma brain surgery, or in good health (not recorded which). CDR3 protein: CASSPTPSGINQPQHF. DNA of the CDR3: TGTGCCAGCAGCCCGACCCCATCGGGTATTAATCAGCCCCAGCATTTT.